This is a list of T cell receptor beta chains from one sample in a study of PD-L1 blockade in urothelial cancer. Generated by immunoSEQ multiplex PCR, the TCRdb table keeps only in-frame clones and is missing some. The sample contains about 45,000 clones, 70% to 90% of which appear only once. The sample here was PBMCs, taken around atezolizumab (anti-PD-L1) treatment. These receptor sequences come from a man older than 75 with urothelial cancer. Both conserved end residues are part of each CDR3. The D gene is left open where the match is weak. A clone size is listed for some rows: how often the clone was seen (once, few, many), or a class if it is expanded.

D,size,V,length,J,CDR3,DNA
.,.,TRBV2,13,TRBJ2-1,CASQRTSYNEQFF,TGTGCCAGTCAGCGGACTTCCTACAATGAGCAGTTCTTC
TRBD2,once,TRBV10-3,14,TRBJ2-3,CAISESGVTDTQYF,TGTGCCATCAGTGAAAGCGGGGTGACAGATACGCAGTATTTT
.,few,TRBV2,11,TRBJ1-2,CASRGAGAYTF,TGTGCCAGCAGGGGTGCAGGGGCCTACACCTTC
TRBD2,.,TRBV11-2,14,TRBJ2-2,CASSPSGLTGELFF,TGTGCCAGCAGTCCTAGCGGGTTAACCGGGGAGCTGTTTTTT
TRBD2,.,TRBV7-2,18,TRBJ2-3,CASSPLGRGSIGTDTQYF,TGTGCCAGCAGCCCCCTGGGCCGCGGGAGTATTGGCACAGATACGCAGTATTTT
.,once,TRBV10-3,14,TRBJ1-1,CAIRTTGDNTEAFF,TGTGCCATCAGGACGACAGGCGATAACACTGAAGCTTTCTTT
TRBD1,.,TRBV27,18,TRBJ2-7,CASSLLRPGTGPTYEQYF,TGTGCCAGCAGTTTACTCCGCCCCGGGACAGGACCAACCTACGAGCAGTACTTC
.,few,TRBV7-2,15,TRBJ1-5,CASSLAAGAGQPQHF,TGTGCCAGCAGCTTAGCGGCAGGGGCCGGACAGCCCCAGCATTTT
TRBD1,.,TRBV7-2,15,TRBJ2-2,CASTQGDGNTGELFF,TGTGCCAGCACCCAGGGGGACGGGAACACCGGGGAGCTGTTTTTT
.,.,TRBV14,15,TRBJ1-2,CASSQSGRGGYDYTF,TGTGCCAGCAGCCAAAGCGGCAGGGGCGGCTATGACTACACCTTC
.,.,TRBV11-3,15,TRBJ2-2,CASSLKTGSTGELFF,TGTGCCAGCAGCTTAAAAACAGGGAGCACCGGGGAGCTGTTTTTT
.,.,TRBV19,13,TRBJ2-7,CASSIETNRWQYF,TGTGCCAGTAGTATTGAGACAAATCGGTGGCAGTACTTC
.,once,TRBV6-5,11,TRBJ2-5,CASSDRETQYF,TGTGCCAGCAGTGATCGGGAGACCCAGTACTTC
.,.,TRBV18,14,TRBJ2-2,CASSFRQNTGELFF,TGTGCCAGCTCATTTAGACAAAACACCGGGGAGCTGTTTTTT
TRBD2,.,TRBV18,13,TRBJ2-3,CASSGGSRDTQYF,TGTGCCAGCTCGGGCGGGAGTCGGGATACGCAGTATTTT
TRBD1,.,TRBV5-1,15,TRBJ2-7,CASSLEGQGRVEQYF,TGCGCCAGCAGCTTGGAGGGACAGGGAAGGGTCGAGCAGTACTTC
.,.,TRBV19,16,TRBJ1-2,CASSKAGLHSNYGYTF,TGTGCCAGTAGTAAGGCAGGTCTACATTCCAACTATGGCTACACCTTC
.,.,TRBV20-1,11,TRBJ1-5,CSATLGGPQHF,TGCAGTGCTACCTTGGGGGGGCCCCAGCATTTT
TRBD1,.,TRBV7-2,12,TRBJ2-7,CATSPGGREQYF,TGTGCCACCTCGCCAGGGGGTCGCGAGCAGTACTTC
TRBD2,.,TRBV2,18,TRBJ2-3,CASSPGLAGGRGPDTQYF,TGTGCCAGCAGTCCGGGACTAGCGGGAGGAAGGGGCCCAGATACGCAGTATTTT
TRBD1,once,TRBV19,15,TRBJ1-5,CASSLGQGSNQPQHF,TGTGCCAGTAGTTTGGGACAGGGGTCGAATCAGCCCCAGCATTTT
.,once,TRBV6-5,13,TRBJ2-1,CASSYAAYNEQFF,TGTGCCAGCAGTTACGCGGCCTACAATGAGCAGTTCTTC
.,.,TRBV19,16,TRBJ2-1,CASSIVGGARYNEQFF,TGTGCCAGTAGTATAGTCGGGGGAGCGCGGTACAATGAGCAGTTCTTC
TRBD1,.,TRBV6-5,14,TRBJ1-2,CASSSTGGGYGYTF,TGTGCCAGCAGTTCCACAGGGGGCGGGTATGGCTACACCTTC
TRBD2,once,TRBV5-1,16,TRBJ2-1,CASSVSGGSSYNEQFF,TGCGCCAGCAGCGTTAGCGGGGGGAGCTCCTACAATGAGCAGTTCTTC
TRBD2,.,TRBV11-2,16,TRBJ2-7,CASSSQEGLAGVEQYF,TGTGCCAGCAGCTCACAGGAGGGGCTAGCGGGAGTTGAGCAGTACTTC
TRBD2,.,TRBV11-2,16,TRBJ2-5,CASSSSGRAGGETQYF,TGTGCCAGCAGTTCTAGCGGGAGGGCCGGGGGAGAGACCCAGTACTTC
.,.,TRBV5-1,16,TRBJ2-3,CASSFGTGRGTDTQYF,TGCGCCAGCAGTTTTGGCACAGGGAGGGGCACAGATACGCAGTATTTT
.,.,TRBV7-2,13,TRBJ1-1,CASSLRRDTEAFF,TGTGCCAGCAGCTTACGGCGGGACACTGAAGCTTTCTTT
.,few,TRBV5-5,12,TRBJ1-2,CASSSPQAGYTF,TGTGCCAGCAGCTCCCCCCAGGCTGGCTACACCTTC
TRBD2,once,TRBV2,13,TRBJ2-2,CASSETSAGELFF,TGTGCCAGCAGCGAAACTAGCGCCGGGGAGCTGTTTTTT
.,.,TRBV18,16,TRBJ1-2,CASSPWRDRQDRGYTF,TGTGCCAGCTCACCATGGAGGGACCGCCAGGATCGTGGCTACACCTTC
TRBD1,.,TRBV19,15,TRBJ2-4,CASIDGAGGDNIQYF,TGTGCCAGTATTGATGGGGCAGGGGGCGACAACATTCAGTACTTC
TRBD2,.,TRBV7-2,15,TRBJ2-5,CASSPMGREKSTQYF,TGTGCCAGCAGCCCGATGGGGCGGGAGAAGTCGACCCAGTACTTC
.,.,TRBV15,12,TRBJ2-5,CATSTTQETQYF,TGTGCCACCAGCACAACTCAAGAGACCCAGTACTTC
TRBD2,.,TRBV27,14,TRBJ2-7,CASSTLAVTYEQYF,TGTGCCAGCAGTACGCTAGCGGTTACCTACGAGCAGTACTTC
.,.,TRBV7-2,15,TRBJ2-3,CASSPLGASSDTQYF,TGTGCCAGCAGCCCGCTGGGGGCTAGCTCAGATACGCAGTATTTT
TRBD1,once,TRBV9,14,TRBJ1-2,CASSVGGTGEGYTF,TGTGCCAGCAGCGTAGGGGGGACAGGGGAAGGCTACACCTTC
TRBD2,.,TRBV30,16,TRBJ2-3,CAWSPGTSGFTDTQYF,TGTGCCTGGAGCCCCGGGACTAGCGGATTCACAGATACGCAGTATTTT
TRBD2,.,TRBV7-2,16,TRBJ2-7,CASSPRKRETWPEQYF,TGTGCCAGCAGCCCCAGGAAGCGGGAGACTTGGCCCGAGCAGTACTTC
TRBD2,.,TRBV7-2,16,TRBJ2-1,CASSSSSGVSYNEQFF,TGTGCCAGCAGCTCCAGTAGCGGGGTCTCCTACAATGAGCAGTTCTTC
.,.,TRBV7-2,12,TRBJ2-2,CASSSRRGELFF,TGTGCCAGCAGCTCACGGAGGGGGGAGCTGTTTTTT
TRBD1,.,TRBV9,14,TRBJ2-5,CASSVGTGGKTQYF,TGTGCCAGCAGCGTCGGGACAGGGGGAAAGACCCAGTACTTC
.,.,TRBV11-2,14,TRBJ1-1,CASSLGQGNTEAFF,TGTGCCAGCAGCTTAGGTCAGGGCAACACTGAAGCTTTCTTT
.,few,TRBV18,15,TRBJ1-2,CASSTIGQTNYGYTF,TGTGCCAGCTCAACTATCGGACAGACCAACTATGGCTACACCTTC
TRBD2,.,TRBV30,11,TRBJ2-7,CAWGGAYEQYF,TGTGCCTGGGGGGGGGCCTACGAGCAGTACTTC
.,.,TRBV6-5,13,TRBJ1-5,CASSYNAAQPQHF,TGTGCCAGCAGTTACAATGCGGCTCAGCCCCAGCATTTT
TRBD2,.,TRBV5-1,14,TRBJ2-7,CASSLLADNYEQYF,TGCGCCAGCAGCTTACTAGCGGATAACTACGAGCAGTACTTC
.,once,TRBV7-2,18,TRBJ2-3,CASSPQSLSPTGTDTQYF,TGTGCCAGCAGCCCCCAATCCCTCTCCCCTACGGGCACAGATACGCAGTATTTT
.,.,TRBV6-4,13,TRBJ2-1,CASSGGTKHEQFF,TGTGCCAGCAGTGGGGGCACTAAGCATGAGCAGTTCTTC
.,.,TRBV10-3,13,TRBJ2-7,CAIMAGSSYEQYF,TGTGCCATCATGGCGGGCAGCTCCTACGAGCAGTACTTC
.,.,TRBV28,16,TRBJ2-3,CASSLSAVRPTDTQYF,TGTGCCAGCAGTTTATCGGCGGTTAGGCCCACAGATACGCAGTATTTT
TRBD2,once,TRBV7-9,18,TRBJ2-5,CASSLALAGGRTQETQYF,TGTGCCAGCAGCTTAGCGCTAGCGGGGGGGAGAACGCAAGAGACCCAGTACTTC